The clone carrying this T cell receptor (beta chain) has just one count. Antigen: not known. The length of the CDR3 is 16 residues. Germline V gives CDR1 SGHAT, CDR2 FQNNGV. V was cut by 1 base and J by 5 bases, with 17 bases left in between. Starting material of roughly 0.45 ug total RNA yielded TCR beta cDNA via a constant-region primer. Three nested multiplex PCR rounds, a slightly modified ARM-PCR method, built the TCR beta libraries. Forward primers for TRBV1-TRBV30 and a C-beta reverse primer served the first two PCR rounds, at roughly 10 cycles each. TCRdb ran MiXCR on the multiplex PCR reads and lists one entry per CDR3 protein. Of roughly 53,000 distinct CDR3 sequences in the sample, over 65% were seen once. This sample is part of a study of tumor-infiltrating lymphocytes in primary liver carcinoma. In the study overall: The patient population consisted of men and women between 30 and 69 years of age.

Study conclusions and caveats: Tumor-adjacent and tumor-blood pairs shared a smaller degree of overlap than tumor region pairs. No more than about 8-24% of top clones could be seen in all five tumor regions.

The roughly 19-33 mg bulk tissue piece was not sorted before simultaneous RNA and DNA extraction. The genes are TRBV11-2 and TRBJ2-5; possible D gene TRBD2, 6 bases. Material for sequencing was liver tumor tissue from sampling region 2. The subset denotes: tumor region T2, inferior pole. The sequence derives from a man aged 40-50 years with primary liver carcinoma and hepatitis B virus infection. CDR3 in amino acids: CASSLGSSGPWETQYF. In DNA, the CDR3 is TGTGCCAGCAGCTTAGGTAGTAGCGGCCCATGGGAGACCCAGTACTTC.